A single sample is the source of the 29 T cell receptor beta chains below, sequenced in a study of T cell changes during pregnancy in multiple sclerosis. Produced via immunoSEQ multiplex PCR; TCRdb's table is partial and in-frame only. The table lists about 30,000 clones, roughly nine tenths of them singletons. The sample in question was CD4+ T cells from peripheral blood mononuclear cells, obtained in the second trimester of pregnancy. These receptor sequences come from a female donor in good health, enrolled as a control in a pregnancy study.

This chain connects TRBV9 to TRBJ2-7, with D tentatively TRBD2 (5 bases). Per the germline V gene, CDR1 is SGDLS and CDR2 is YYNGEE. V lost 0 bases to trimming and J lost 0 bases, with 7 bases between them. This CDR3 spans 14 amino acids. The CDR3 DNA reads TGTGCCAGCAGCGTAGCGGGGTTCTCCTACGAGCAGTACTTC. Translated: CASSVAGFSYEQYF.

The chain couples TRBV5-8 to TRBJ2-7; D not certain. This CDR3 contains 14 residues. The germline V gene has CDR1 SGHTS and CDR2 YDEGEE. V lost 1 base to trimming and J lost 2 bases, with 10 bases between them. The CDR3 region has the DNA TGTGCCAGCAGCTTGAGAGTCCATCCCTACGAGCAGTACTTC. It codes for CASSLRVHPYEQYF.

V is TRBV19 and J is TRBJ2-2; TRBD2 agrees at 8 bases. Germline assignment: CDR1 LNHDA and CDR2 SQIVND (reference sequence). V shed 8 bases, J shed 0 bases, and the junction held 14 bases outside the gene matches. CDR3 length equals 18 residues. The CDR3 bases are TGTGCCAGTCTACACTCGCGAAGCGGGAGAACGAACACCGGGGAGCTGTTTTTT. It specifies CASLHSRSGRTNTGELFF.

The chain has TRBV15 and TRBJ1-2, with 7 bases that match TRBD1. This CDR3 has 16 amino acids. Germline CDR1 is LNHNV and CDR2 is YYDKDF (reference sequence). The V gene end was trimmed by 2 bases and the J gene end by 0 bases; junction bases not matched to a gene: 6. CDR3 in DNA: TGTGCCACCAGCAGAATGGGGGGACAGACTAACTATGGCTACACCTTC. Translating it yields CATSRMGGQTNYGYTF.

A few counts support this clone. The rearrangement joins TRBV7-2 to TRBJ1-2, with 7 positions matching TRBD1. In germline, CDR1 is SGHTA, CDR2 FQGNSA. This CDR3 spans 14 amino acids. The junction had 3 bases not matched to a gene; V was cut back by 1 base and J by 4 bases. CDR3 DNA: TGTGCCAGCAGCTTAGTGGCAGGGGGCTATGGCTACACCTTC. Translation gives CASSLVAGGYGYTF.

The sample holds a few counts of this clone. The chain couples TRBV10-3 to TRBJ1-2; D ambiguous. The germline CDR1 and CDR2 sequences are ENHRY and SYGVKD. Trimming removed 2 bases at V and 4 bases at J, with 5 bases between. There are 12 residues in the CDR3. The CDR3 nucleotides read TGTGCCATCAGTGAGGACACCTATGGCTACACCTTC. Amino acid sequence: CAISEDTYGYTF.

The chain employs TRBV2 and TRBJ2-7; 10 positions match TRBD1. V shed 6 bases, J shed 2 bases, and the junction held 10 bases outside the gene matches. The V gene's germline CDR1 is SNHLY and CDR2 FYNNEI. The CDR3 consists of 16 residues. CDR3 in amino acids: CASRGGIGQGAYEQYF. In nucleotides, the CDR3 is TGTGCCAGCAGGGGGGGAATAGGACAGGGGGCCTACGAGCAGTACTTC.

Note on this clone: This same CDR3 is encoded by further DNA sequences in the sample. The CDR3: CASSYKGEKLFF. The CDR3 coding sequence is TGTGCCAGCAGTTATAAGGGGGAGAAACTGTTTTTT. The chain recombines TRBV6-6 with TRBJ1-4; TRBD1 is a possible D gene (6 bases). The CDR3 runs 12 residues. The germline V and J ends were trimmed by 3 bases and 11 bases, with 10 bases remaining between them. CDR1 is MNHNY and CDR2 is SVGAGI in the germline V gene (reference sequence).

This clone occurred a few times. One junction end disagrees with the germline gene, perhaps due to a read error. V is TRBV7-7 and J is TRBJ1-4; TRBD1 is a possible D gene (6 bases). Per the germline V gene, CDR1 is SSHAT and CDR2 is FNYEAQ (reference sequence). This CDR3 region has 14 residues. The CDR3 DNA reads TGTGCTAGCAGCCCTACAGGGCCTAATGAAAAACTGTTTTTT. Amino acid sequence: CASSPTGPNEKLFF.

The chain has TRBV9 and TRBJ2-2; 14 bases fit TRBD2. CDR3 length equals 17 residues. Germline lookup yields CDR1 SGDLS and CDR2 YYNGEE. With 2 bases clipped from V and 7 bases from J, the junction kept 7 bases outside the gene matches. CDR3 nucleotide sequence: TGTGCCAGCAGCGTGACTAGCGGGGGGGAAGGAGTCGGGGAGCTGTTTTTT. As protein: CASSVTSGGEGVGELFF.

V and J are TRBV7-9 and TRBJ1-5; D gene uncertain. The germline V gene encodes CDR1 SEHNR and CDR2 FQNEAQ (reference sequence). The CDR3 totals 18 residues. Trimming took off 0 bases at V and 0 bases at J, with 15 bases between the two ends. Here the CDR3 reads CASSLARGGIYSNQPQHF. The CDR3, as DNA: TGTGCCAGCAGCTTAGCGCGAGGAGGAATTTATAGCAATCAGCCCCAGCATTTT.

This clone was seen a handful of times. The CDR3 region is CASIHSGTSGYNEQFF. The CDR3, as DNA: TGTGCCAGCATTCACTCCGGGACTAGCGGCTACAATGAGCAGTTCTTC. The chain employs TRBV6-5 and TRBJ2-1; 11 bases line up with TRBD2. V lost 7 bases, J lost 3 bases, and 8 bases stayed unmatched. The germline CDR1 and CDR2 sequences are MNHEY and SVGAGI. The CDR3 extends over 16 amino acids.

The chain uses TRBV2 and TRBJ2-3; D not resolved. Germline loops: CDR1 SNHLY, CDR2 FYNNEI. The CDR3 contains 15 residues. Trimming removed 4 bases at V and 0 bases at J, with 11 bases between. CDR3 loop: CASSGQDASTDTQYF. The DNA of the CDR3 is TGTGCCAGCAGTGGTCAAGATGCGAGCACAGATACGCAGTATTTT. Full variable domain (missing parts from reference TRBV2 and TRBJ2-3): EPEVTQTPSHQVTQMGQEVILRCVPISNHLYFYWYRQILGQKVEFLVSFYNNEISEKSEIFDDQFSVERPDGSNFTLKIRSTKLEDSAMYFCASSGQDASTDTQYFGPGTRLTVL.

This chain uses TRBV11-3 with TRBJ2-1, with TRBD2 matching 9 bases. V shed 4 bases and J 0 bases; nucleotides not matched to a gene: 7. CDR1 is SGHNT and CDR2 is YENEEA in the germline V gene. CDR3 length: 17 amino acids. The CDR3 protein is CASSWAASGVSYNEQFF. CDR3 nucleotides: TGTGCCAGCAGCTGGGCGGCTAGCGGGGTCTCCTACAATGAGCAGTTCTTC. The whole variable domain, remainder taken from reference TRBV11-3 and TRBJ2-1, is EAGVVQSPRYKIIEKKQPVAFWCNPISGHNTLYWYLQNLGQGPELLIRYENEEAVDDSQLPKDRFSAERLKGVDSTLKIQPAELGDSAVYLCASSWAASGVSYNEQFFGPGTRLTVL.

The chain carries TRBV2 and TRBJ1-1; the D is unclear. The V end lost 7 bases, the J end lost 4 bases, and 19 bases lay between the germline ends. CDR1 is SNHLY, CDR2 FYNNEI, per germline. The CDR3 is 15 amino acids. CDR3 in DNA: TGTGCCAGCACTGGGCTAGCGAAGTCGGGCACTGAAGCTTTCTTT. It is translated as CASTGLAKSGTEAFF.

The sample holds one count of this clone. The CDR3 nucleotides read TGTGCCAGCAGCTTGGAGGGGGCGTTGAACACCATATATTTT. Translated: CASSLEGALNTIYF. The chain employs TRBV5-6 and TRBJ1-3; TRBD1 aligns across 7 bases. This CDR3 is built from 14 residues. CDR1 is SGHDT and CDR2 is YYEEEE in the germline V gene. V lost 0 bases and J lost 7; bases outside the gene matches: 4.

This chain links TRBV30 with TRBJ1-2; D is undetermined. The CDR3 is made up of 15 amino acids. The V gene's germline CDR1 is GTSNPN and CDR2 SVGIG (reference sequence). V was clipped by 5 bases and J by 3 bases, with 19 bases between them. The CDR3, as DNA: TGTGCCTGGGTCCCCGTACGTATGAGGGACTATGGCTACACCTTC. Translating it yields CAWVPVRMRDYGYTF.

This clone was counted a single time. V usage is TRBV6-5 and J usage is TRBJ2-1, with a tentative D call TRBD1 (6 bases). Trimming took off 5 bases at V and 5 bases at J, with 16 bases between the two ends. CDR3 length: 15 residues. CDR1 and CDR2 (germline): MNHEY, SVGAGI. CDR3 in DNA: TGTGCCAGCAGTCCAACCGGGACACCAAACAATGAGCAGTTCTTC. Encoded protein: CASSPTGTPNNEQFF.

This sequence joins TRBV18 and TRBJ1-4; no firm D call. There are 14 residues in the CDR3. The V and J ends lost 1 base and 8 bases respectively, with 11 bases between them. Germline CDR1 is KGHSH and CDR2 is LQKENI. The CDR3 reads CASSPRASNEKLFF. The CDR3 DNA follows: TGTGCCAGCTCACCACGGGCCAGCAACGAAAAACTGTTTTTT.

The CDR3 region is CASGLVSWGPIYF. The CDR3 nucleotides read TGTGCTAGTGGTTTGGTATCCTGGGGGCCCATATATTTT. The rearrangement joins TRBV12-5 to TRBJ1-3; possibly TRBD1 for D (6 bases). V was pared by 0 bases and J by 11 bases, with 11 bases between. The CDR3 is 13 amino acids. Per germline, CDR1 LGHNT and CDR2 FRNRAP.

The chain recombines TRBV27 with TRBJ2-7; 11 nucleotides align to TRBD2. The V segment lost 4 bases and the J segment 5 bases; nucleotides outside the gene matches: 16. Looked up from germline, CDR1 is MNHEY and CDR2 is SMNVEV (reference sequence). CDR3 length: 18 amino acids. CDR3 nucleotides: TGTGCCAGCAGTTCCTCCGTCCTAGCGGGAGGTTTCCTAAACGAGCAGTACTTC. Translating gives CASSSSVLAGGFLNEQYF.

The chain joins TRBV6-6 to TRBJ1-5; D remains unclear. Germline V gene data show CDR1 as MNHNY and CDR2 as SVGAGI (reference sequence). This CDR3 has 15 amino acids. The V gene lost 5 bases and the J gene lost 3 bases, with 14 bases spanning the gap. The CDR3 protein is CASSPGNGDNQPQHF. The CDR3 nucleotides read TGTGCCAGCAGTCCCGGGAACGGGGACAATCAGCCCCAGCATTTT.

This chain connects TRBV18 to TRBJ1-1; 11 bases map to TRBD1. The CDR3 contains 15 residues. Germline loops: CDR1 KGHSH, CDR2 LQKENI. Unmatched junction bases numbered 6, after V lost 4 bases and J lost 5 bases. The CDR3 sequence: CASSQDRGQDTEAFF. CDR3 nucleotide sequence: TGTGCCAGCTCACAGGACAGGGGGCAAGATACTGAAGCTTTCTTT. The complete variable domain, with remaining parts taken from reference TRBV18 and TRBJ1-1, reads NAGVMQNPRHLVRRRGQEARLRCSPMKGHSHVYWYRQLPEEGLKFMVYLQKENIIDESGMPKERFSAEFPKEGPSILRIQQVVRGDSAAYFCASSQDRGQDTEAFFGQGTRLTVV.

The chain combines TRBV7-9 with TRBJ2-6; TRBD1 agrees at 10 bases. Trimming at V came to 10 bases and at J to 1 base, leaving 13 bases not matched to a gene. The CDR3 runs to 18 residues. Germline CDR1 reads SEHNR; CDR2 reads FQNEAQ (reference sequence). The CDR3 loop reads CATPPGDRGRSGANVLTF. DNA for the CDR3: TGTGCCACCCCTCCTGGCGACAGGGGGCGTTCTGGGGCCAACGTCCTGACTTTC.

This rearrangement joins TRBV5-5 to TRBJ1-2; D is uncertain. This CDR3 has 14 residues. V lost 0 bases and J lost 6, with 12 bases in between. Germline V gives CDR1 SGHKS, CDR2 YYEKEE (reference sequence). Written as DNA, the CDR3 is TGTGCCAGCAGCTTGGACAGCCAAGGCGATGGCTACACCTTC. This sequence encodes CASSLDSQGDGYTF.

The chain carries TRBV11-2 and TRBJ1-2, with 7 bases matching TRBD1. CDR3 length: 13 amino acids. CDR1 and CDR2 (germline): SGHAT, FQNNGV. Unmatched junction bases numbered 4, after V lost 5 bases and J lost 4 bases. CDR3 nucleotide sequence: TGTGCCAGCAGCCAAACAGGGGCCTATGGCTACACCTTC. Amino acid sequence: CASSQTGAYGYTF.

The rearrangement links TRBV18 to TRBJ1-2; D unclear. The CDR3 sequence is 13 residues long. Trimming pared 6 bases from V and 4 bases from J, leaving 12 bases between. CDR1 is KGHSH and CDR2 is LQKENI in the germline V gene. The CDR3 nucleotides are TGTGCCAGCTCCCCTAGGGAGGGCTATGGCTACACCTTC. As protein: CASSPREGYGYTF.

This clone was picked up one time. This chain connects TRBV29-1 to TRBJ1-6; D perhaps matches TRBD1 (6 bases). The germline V and J ends were trimmed by 2 bases and 9 bases, with 23 bases remaining between them. CDR3 length: 17 amino acids. Per germline, CDR1 SQVTM and CDR2 ANQGSEA. The CDR3 DNA is TGCAGCGTTGAACGGCAGGGGAGATGGAGAGGAGCTTCACCCCTCCACTTT. Residues: CSVERQGRWRGASPLHF.

The chain joins TRBV15 to TRBJ1-6; 7 nucleotides agree with TRBD1. The length of the CDR3 is 16 residues. J gave up 7 bases and V 0 bases, and 6 bases lay outside the gene matches. Germline V CDR1 and CDR2: LNHNV, YYDKDF (reference sequence). This CDR3 is CATSRDPRGENSPLHF. In DNA form, the CDR3 reads TGTGCCACCAGCAGAGATCCCAGGGGGGAAAATTCACCCCTCCACTTT.